This T cell receptor (beta chain) stems from a study of monozygotic twins with inflammatory bowel disease. Reprocessing the 5' RACE reads, TCRdb reports a single entry for every CDR3 protein and omits DNA. Its listing shows over 150,000 distinct CDR3 sequences. Germline V gene sequence: CDR1 SGHRS, CDR2 YFSETQ. The CDR3 runs 18 residues. The chain carries TRBV5-1 and TRBJ1-4; the D call from TCRdb, TRBD1, cannot be confirmed without DNA. This clonotype originated in a human donor with ulcerative colitis or Crohn's disease, or a healthy co-twin of an affected twin (not recorded which). Sequenced sample: blood. The CDR3 loop reads CASSPSGKGGPTNEKLFF.